These T cell receptor beta chains were read from a single sample in a study of prognosis after radiotherapy for stage I lung cancer. A single record per CDR3 protein comes from TCRdb applying MiXCR to the multiplex PCR reads. The sample lists around 17,000 distinct CDR3 sequences, about a sixth occurring once. Material: PBMCs, obtained before or after stereotactic body radiation therapy (not recorded which). Receptors originate from a donor aged 50 or older with non-small cell lung cancer. The CDR3 runs from the conserved cysteine through the conserved F or W. The D gene is left open where the match is weak. A clone size is listed for some rows: how often the clone was seen (once, few, many), or a class if it is expanded.

cdr3_nt cdr3_aa j_call d_call v_call clone_size
TGTGCTAGCAGCCGCGGGAGTTGGGGCACAGATACGCAGTATTTT CASSRGSWGTDTQYF TRBJ2-3 TRBD2 TRBV7-7 many
TGCGCCAGCAGCCAAAATCTAGCGGAGTCCCAAGAGACCCAGTACTTC CASSQNLAESQETQYF TRBJ2-5 TRBD2 TRBV4-1 many
TGTGCCAGTAGTATAGATGGACTAGCGGGGCTTGGTGAGCAGTTCTTC CASSIDGLAGLGEQFF TRBJ2-1 TRBD2 TRBV19 many
TGTGCCAGCAGTTTAAGGCTAGCGGGAGCTAGCGAGAATGAGCAGTTCTTC CASSLRLAGASENEQFF TRBJ2-1 TRBD2 TRBV27 many
TGTGCCAGCCGGTGTCCCGTGGGGACGGTCGGCTCTGGGGCCAACGTCCTGACTTTC CASRCPVGTVGSGANVLTF TRBJ2-6 NA TRBV6-2/TRBV6-3 NA
TGTGCCAGCAGTCGCTGGACGGTCGGCTCCTACGAGCAGTACTTC CASSRWTVGSYEQYF TRBJ2-7 NA TRBV27 many
TGTGCCAGCAGTGACGGGGTGACAGATACGCAGTATTTT CASSDGVTDTQYF TRBJ2-3 NA TRBV6-1 many
TGTGCCAGCGGAGCCCGACCAGGGGCGGCGTACGAGCAGTACTTC CASGARPGAAYEQYF TRBJ2-7 NA TRBV6-1 many
TGTGCCAGCAACCCAGGGGGGTTTGAGCAGTTCTTC CASNPGGFEQFF TRBJ2-1 NA TRBV7-9 medium-sized
TGCAGTGCTCGGACAGCTAACTATGGCTACACCTTC CSARTANYGYTF TRBJ1-2 NA TRBV20-1 many
TGTGCCAGCAGCGTCGGCGGGGGGTTGGTCTTAAACACAGATACGCAGTATTTT CASSVGGGLVLNTDTQYF TRBJ2-3 TRBD2 TRBV9 many
TGTGCCAGCAGTGAAATAGGGCGGGAGGGCCCGTACAATGAGCAGTTCTTC CASSEIGREGPYNEQFF TRBJ2-1 TRBD2 TRBV6-1 many
TGCGCCAGCAGCTTGTACAAAAAGGACCTCTCGAAGACCGGGGAGCTGTTTTTT CASSLYKKDLSKTGELFF TRBJ2-2 NA TRBV5-1 many
TGTGCCAGCAGTTACTTCTCCTCAGATACGCAGTATTTT CASSYFSSDTQYF TRBJ2-3 NA TRBV6-9 many
TGTGCCAGCAGCTCAACTAGCGGGAGCCAGGGGGAGCAGTACTTC CASSSTSGSQGEQYF TRBJ2-7 TRBD2 TRBV11-2 NA
TGCAGTGCTACCAGGGAGGCGAATCAGCCCCAGCATTTT CSATREANQPQHF TRBJ1-5 NA TRBV20-1 many
TGCAGCGTTGAAAGGCTAGCGGGGAATTACGAGCAGTACTTC CSVERLAGNYEQYF TRBJ2-7 TRBD2 TRBV29-1 many
TGTGCCACAACCCTCGGCGATTGGGGCACAGATACGCAGTATTTT CATTLGDWGTDTQYF TRBJ2-3 NA TRBV6-1 many
TGTGCCAGCAGCCAAAGAAGGACTAGCGAATCAGATACGCAGTATTTT CASSQRRTSESDTQYF TRBJ2-3 TRBD2 TRBV4-2 many
TGTGCCAGCAGCTTAGAGGCCCCCGGACAGCTCACAACTAATGAAAAACTGTTTTTT CASSLEAPGQLTTNEKLFF TRBJ1-4 NA TRBV7-9 many
TGTGCCAGCAGCCTGGGTGACTCTATAGAGGCCAAAAACATTCAGTACTTC CASSLGDSIEAKNIQYF TRBJ2-4 NA TRBV5-5 NA
TGTGCCAGCAGCTTAAGCACAGGAAGCACAGATACGCAGTATTTT CASSLSTGSTDTQYF TRBJ2-3 NA TRBV7-2 many
TGTGCCAGCAGCCAAGACGGGACAGGTGGCTACACCTTC CASSQDGTGGYTF TRBJ1-2 TRBD1 TRBV3-1 NA
TGTGCCAGCAGCCAGGACTACCTCGAGCAGTACTTC CASSQDYLEQYF TRBJ2-7 NA TRBV7-9 many
TGTGCCAGCAGCCCAGGGGGACGCAGTGAAAAACTGTTTTTT CASSPGGRSEKLFF TRBJ1-4 TRBD1 TRBV6-1 many
TGCAGCGTGGCGCCATCAGCGGGGGGTTGGGAGACCCAGTACTTC CSVAPSAGGWETQYF TRBJ2-5 TRBD2 TRBV29-1 few
TGTGCCAGCAGCTTGACGGTGAACACTGAAGCTTTCTTT CASSLTVNTEAFF TRBJ1-1 NA TRBV6-1 many
TGCGCCAGCAGGCTGAGCAATCAGCCCCAGCAATTT CASRLSNQPQQF TRBJ1-5 NA TRBV6-1 NA
TGTTCCATCAGTGAGTACCAGATGGGTGAGCAGTACTTC CSISEYQMGEQYF TRBJ2-7 NA TRBV10-3 NA
TGCAGTGCTAGGGAACGGGACTCAAACACAGATACGCAGTATTTT CSARERDSNTDTQYF TRBJ2-3 NA TRBV20-1 many
TGTGCCAGTTCTAGCGGGAACACCGGGGAGCTGTTTTTT CASSSGNTGELFF TRBJ2-2 TRBD2 TRBV19 many
TGCGCCAGCAGCCAAGATCGAGTACAAGAGACCCAGTACTTC CASSQDRVQETQYF TRBJ2-5 NA TRBV4-1 many
TGTGCCAGTAGTATAGATTCACCAGTCTCTAGCACAGATACGCAGTATTTT CASSIDSPVSSTDTQYF TRBJ2-3 NA TRBV19 many
TGTGCCAGCCAAAGCAAGGACAGGATATCTAACTATGGCTACACCTTC CASQSKDRISNYGYTF TRBJ1-2 TRBD1 TRBV3-1 many
TGTGCCAGCAGTTACTCCTGGGGGGTCGGCACCGGGGAGCTGTTTTTT CASSYSWGVGTGELFF TRBJ2-2 NA TRBV6-5 many
TGTGCCAGCAGCGTAGGCAGGATGAACACTGAAGCTTTCTTT CASSVGRMNTEAFF TRBJ1-1 NA TRBV9 NA
TGTGCCAGTAGTTTCTCCGGGACAGGGGACACTGAAGCTTTCTTT CASSFSGTGDTEAFF TRBJ1-1 TRBD1 TRBV19 many
TGTGCCAGCAGCTTATCAGAACCAGAGACCCAGTACTTC CASSLSEPETQYF TRBJ2-5 NA TRBV11-3 medium-sized
TGCAGTGCTAGATCGGGGGCTAGGGCGGGAAGGGATCAGCCCCAGCATTTT CSARSGARAGRDQPQHF TRBJ1-5 NA TRBV20-1 many
TGTGCCAGCAGCTTAGGAGCGTCGGGAGTGGGCACAGATACGCAGTATTTT CASSLGASGVGTDTQYF TRBJ2-3 NA TRBV7-9 many
TGTGCCAGCTCACCCGCGGGAGCCTACGAGCAGTACTTC CASSPAGAYEQYF TRBJ2-7 TRBD2 TRBV18 many
TGTGCCAGCAGACCGGGACGCCCTAGATTAGGGATATACAATGAGCAGTTCTTC CASRPGRPRLGIYNEQFF TRBJ2-1 NA TRBV6-1 many
TGTGCCAGCAGCCCAGGGAGTAAAAGAGGCCAAGAGACCCAGTACTTC CASSPGSKRGQETQYF TRBJ2-5 NA TRBV7-8 many
TGCGGCGTGGTCCCCGGGACCGGCTTCTTGATGACTACCCCTCTGGGGCAGTTCTTC CGVVPGTGFLMTTPLGQFF TRBJ2-1 NA TRBV29-1 NA
TGTGCCATACAAGCGGGAGTTGGTTCTTTGGATACGCAGTATTTT CAIQAGVGSLDTQYF TRBJ2-3 TRBD2 TRBV12-3/TRBV12-4 many
TGTGCCAGCAGCGTAGGTTCAGGGGGCCATAACGAAAAACTGTTTTTT CASSVGSGGHNEKLFF TRBJ1-4 TRBD1 TRBV9 many